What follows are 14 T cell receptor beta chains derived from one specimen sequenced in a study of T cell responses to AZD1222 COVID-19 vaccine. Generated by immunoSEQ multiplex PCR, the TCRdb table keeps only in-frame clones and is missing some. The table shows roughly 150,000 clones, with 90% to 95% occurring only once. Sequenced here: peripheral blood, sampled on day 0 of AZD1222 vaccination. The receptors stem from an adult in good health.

The CDR3 DNA sequence: TGTGCCAGCAGTGCGGTCGGCGCCAACACAGATACGCAGTATTTT. It yields the protein CASSAVGANTDTQYF. The chain uses TRBV2 and TRBJ2-3; no reliable D call. Germline V gene sequence: CDR1 SNHLY, CDR2 FYNNEI. Trimming cost V 4 bases and J 2 bases, with 13 bases left between them. The CDR3 loop spans 15 amino acids. The variable domain in full, with the rest retrieved from reference TRBV2 and TRBJ2-3, is EPEVTQTPSHQVTQMGQEVILRCVPISNHLYFYWYRQILGQKVEFLVSFYNNEISEKSEIFDDQFSVERPDGSNFTLKIRSTKLEDSAMYFCASSAVGANTDTQYFGPGTRLTVL.

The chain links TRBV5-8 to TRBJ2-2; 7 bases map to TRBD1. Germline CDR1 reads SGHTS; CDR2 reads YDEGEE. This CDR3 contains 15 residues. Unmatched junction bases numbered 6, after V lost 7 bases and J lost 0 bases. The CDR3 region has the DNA TGTGCCAGCGAGTGGGACAGCGCGAACACCGGGGAGCTGTTTTTT. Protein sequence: CASEWDSANTGELFF.

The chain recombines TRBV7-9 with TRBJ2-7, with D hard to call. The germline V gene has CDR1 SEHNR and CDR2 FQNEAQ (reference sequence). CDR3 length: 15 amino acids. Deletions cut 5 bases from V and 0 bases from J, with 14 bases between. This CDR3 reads CASSRSSQYSYEQYF. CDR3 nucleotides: TGTGCCAGCAGCAGATCGTCGCAGTACTCCTACGAGCAGTACTTC.

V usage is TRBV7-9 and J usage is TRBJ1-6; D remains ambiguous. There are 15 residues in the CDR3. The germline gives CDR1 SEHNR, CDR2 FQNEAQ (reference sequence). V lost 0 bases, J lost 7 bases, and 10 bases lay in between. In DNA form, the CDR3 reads TGTGCCAGCAGCTTAGCGCGGGAGTACAATTCACCCCTCCACTTT. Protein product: CASSLAREYNSPLHF.

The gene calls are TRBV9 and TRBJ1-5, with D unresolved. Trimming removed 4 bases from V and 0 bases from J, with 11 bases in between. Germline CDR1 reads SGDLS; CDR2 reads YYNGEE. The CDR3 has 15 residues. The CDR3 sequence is CASSRQAGSNQPQHF. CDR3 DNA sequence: TGTGCCAGCAGCCGCCAAGCTGGTAGCAATCAGCCCCAGCATTTT.

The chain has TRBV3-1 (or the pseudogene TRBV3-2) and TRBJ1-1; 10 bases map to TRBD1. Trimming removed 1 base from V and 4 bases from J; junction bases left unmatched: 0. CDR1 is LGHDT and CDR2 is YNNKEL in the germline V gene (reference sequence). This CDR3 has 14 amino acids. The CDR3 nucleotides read TGTGCCAGCAGCCAAGGGACAGGGGGCACTGAAGCTTTCTTT. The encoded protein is CASSQGTGGTEAFF.

The CDR3 sequence: CASSYGQGNYGYTF. CDR3 in DNA: TGTGCCAGCAGTTACGGACAGGGGAACTATGGCTACACCTTC. The chain uses TRBV6-5 and TRBJ1-2; 9 bases fit TRBD1. Trimming took 2 bases from V and 2 from J; bases not matched to a gene: 0. Germline V CDR1 and CDR2: MNHEY, SVGAGI. The CDR3 loop spans 14 amino acids.

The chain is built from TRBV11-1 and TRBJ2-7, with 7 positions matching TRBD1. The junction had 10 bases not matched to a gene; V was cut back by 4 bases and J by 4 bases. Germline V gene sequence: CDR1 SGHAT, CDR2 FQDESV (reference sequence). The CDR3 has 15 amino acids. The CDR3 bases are TGTGCCAGCAGCTCCCCGGGACAGAGAGCTTACGAGCAGTACTTC. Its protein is CASSSPGQRAYEQYF.

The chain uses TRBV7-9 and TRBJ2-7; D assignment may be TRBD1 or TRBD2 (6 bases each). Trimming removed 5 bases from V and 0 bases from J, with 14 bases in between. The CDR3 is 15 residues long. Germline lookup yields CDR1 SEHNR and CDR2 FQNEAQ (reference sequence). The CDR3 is CASSPGRGPSYEQYF. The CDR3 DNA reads TGTGCCAGCAGCCCCGGACGGGGGCCCTCCTACGAGCAGTACTTC.

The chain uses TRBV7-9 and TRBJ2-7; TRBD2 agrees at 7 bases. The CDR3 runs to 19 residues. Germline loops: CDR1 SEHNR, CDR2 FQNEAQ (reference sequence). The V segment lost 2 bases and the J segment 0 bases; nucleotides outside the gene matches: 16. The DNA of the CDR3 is TGTGCCAGCAGCTTACTCGTGCGCGGGGGAGATAGAAGCTCCTACGAGCAGTACTTC. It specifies CASSLLVRGGDRSSYEQYF.

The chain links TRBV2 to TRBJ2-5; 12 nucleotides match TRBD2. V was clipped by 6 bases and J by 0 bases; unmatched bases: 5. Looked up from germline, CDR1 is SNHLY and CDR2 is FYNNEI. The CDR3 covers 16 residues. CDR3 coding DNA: TGTGCCAGCAGGACTAGCGGGGGCCTGTACCAAGAGACCCAGTACTTC. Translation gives CASRTSGGLYQETQYF.

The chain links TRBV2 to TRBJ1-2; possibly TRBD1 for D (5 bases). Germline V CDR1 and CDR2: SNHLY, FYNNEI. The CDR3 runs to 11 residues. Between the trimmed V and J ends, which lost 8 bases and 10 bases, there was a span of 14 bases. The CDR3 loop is CASGGDSHYTF. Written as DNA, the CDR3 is TGTGCCAGCGGCGGAGACAGTCACTACACCTTC.

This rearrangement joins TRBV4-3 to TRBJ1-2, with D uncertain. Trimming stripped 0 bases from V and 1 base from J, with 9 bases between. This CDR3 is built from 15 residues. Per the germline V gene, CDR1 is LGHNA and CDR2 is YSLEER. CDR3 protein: CASSQEFGFNYGYTF. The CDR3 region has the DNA TGCGCCAGCAGCCAAGAATTCGGTTTTAACTATGGCTACACCTTC.

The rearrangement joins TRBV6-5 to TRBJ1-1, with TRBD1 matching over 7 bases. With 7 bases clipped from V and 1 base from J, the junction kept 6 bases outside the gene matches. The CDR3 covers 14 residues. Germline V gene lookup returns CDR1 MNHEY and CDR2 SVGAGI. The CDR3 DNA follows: TGTGCCAGCAACTCGGACAGGACGAACACTGAAGCTTTCTTT. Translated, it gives CASNSDRTNTEAFF.